This entry concerns a single T cell receptor beta chain. This sample stems from a study of blood T cell repertoires in COVID-19. Study in general: Sites in the United States, Italy and Spain provided acute and convalescent COVID-19 samples. PBMCs, B-cell-depleted T cells, or T cells were the source of the cDNA or gDNA that made up the material.

The CDR3 has 15 residues. Trimming removed 3 bases from V and 2 bases from J, with 13 bases in between. Germline V gene sequence: CDR1 LGHDT, CDR2 YNNKEL (reference sequence). Recruited during active infection, patients (from Seattle) were subsequently followed longitudinally. TCRdb keeps only in-frame clones here, not all; method: immunoSEQ multiplex PCR. The sample lists approximately 60,000 clones; around 80% were seen once. This receptor was obtained from a man between 60 and 75 years old with COVID-19, enrolled during active disease. The rearrangement joins TRBV3-1 (or the pseudogene TRBV3-2) to TRBJ2-5, with a possible D match to TRBD2 (5 bases). Material: peripheral blood. The CDR3 DNA sequence: TGTGCCAGCAGCCACGACCGGACTTATCAAGAGACCCAGTACTTC. Translating it yields CASSHDRTYQETQYF.